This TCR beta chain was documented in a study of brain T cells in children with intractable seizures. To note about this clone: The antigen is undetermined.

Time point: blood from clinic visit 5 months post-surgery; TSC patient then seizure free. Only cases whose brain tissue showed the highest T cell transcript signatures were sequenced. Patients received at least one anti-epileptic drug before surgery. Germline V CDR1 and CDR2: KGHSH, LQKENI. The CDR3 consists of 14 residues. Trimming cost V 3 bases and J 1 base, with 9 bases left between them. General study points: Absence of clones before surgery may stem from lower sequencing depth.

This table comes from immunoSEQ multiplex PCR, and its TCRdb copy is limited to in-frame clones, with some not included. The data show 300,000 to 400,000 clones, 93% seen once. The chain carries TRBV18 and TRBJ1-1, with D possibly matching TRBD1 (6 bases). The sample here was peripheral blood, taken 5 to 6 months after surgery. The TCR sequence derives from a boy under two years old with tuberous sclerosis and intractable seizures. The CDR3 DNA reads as TGTGCCAGCTCACCTACAGGGTCGAACACTGAAGCTTTCTTT. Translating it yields CASSPTGSNTEAFF.